This T cell receptor (beta chain) appears in the sequencing data of a study of PD-1 blockade in classical Hodgkin lymphoma. Whole-study context: Nivolumab dosing for patients was 3 mg/kg, administered intravenously every 2 weeks.

The assay was immunoSEQ multiplex PCR, and TCRdb's table has in-frame clones only and misses some. Of 15,000 or so clones in the sample, around 75% were seen once. The CDR3 loop spans 14 amino acids. Looked up from germline, CDR1 is MDHEN and CDR2 is SYDVKM. The ends were cut back, 7 bases at V and 5 bases at J, with 17 bases in the middle. Study-level points and caveats: Relapsed/refractory patients reportedly had lower baseline diversity than newly diagnosed patients. What caused the repertoire differences, perhaps disease activity or prior therapy, remains undefined. Newly diagnosed patients and complete responders had comparable diversity at baseline.

Concerning this clone: The antigen remains undetermined.

All patients relapsed after autologous stem cell transplantation, and brentuximab vedotin exposure varied. This chain links TRBV28 with TRBJ1-1; no firm D call. The source is a human donor with classical Hodgkin lymphoma. The source was peripheral blood mononuclear cells (PBMCs), collected at baseline. CDR3 sequence: CASTLIGGRTEAFF. CDR3 DNA sequence: TGTGCCAGCACCCTCATAGGAGGACGGACTGAAGCTTTCTTT. Based on the CDR3 plus reference TRBV28 and TRBJ1-1, the full variable domain is DVKVTQSSRYLVKRTGEKVFLECVQDMDHENMFWYRQDPGLGLRLIYFSYDVKMKEKGDIPEGYSVSREKKERFSLILESASTNQTSMYLCASTLIGGRTEAFFGQGTRLTVV.